A selection of T cell receptor beta chains follows, all from one sample in a study of blood T cell repertoires in COVID-19. Generated by immunoSEQ multiplex PCR, the TCRdb table keeps only in-frame clones and is missing some. The sample holds 350,000 to 500,000 clones, roughly 90% seen once. Sequencing was performed on PBMCs or T cells enriched from blood (not recorded which). The receptors originated from a woman younger than 30 who had been exposed to COVID-19. The CDR3 runs from the conserved cysteine through the conserved F or W. Fields, in order: J gene, D gene, V gene, clone size, CDR3 DNA, CDR3 protein. A D gene is named only where the DNA matches it firmly. Clone size appears in some rows only: once, few, many, or a class for an expanded clone.

TRBJ1-1 TRBD1 TRBV6-1 few TGTGCCAGCAGTGAATGGCAGGGGGGCACTGAAGCTTTCTTT CASSEWQGGTEAFF
TRBJ2-1 NA TRBV28 NA TGTGCCAGCAGGGTAGACTTAACAGGTTACAATGAGCAGTTCTTC CASRVDLTGYNEQFF
TRBJ1-2 TRBD1 TRBV6-1 NA TGTGCCAGCAGTGAAGCTATCGGACAGGGGAGCGGCTACACCTTC CASSEAIGQGSGYTF
TRBJ1-1 NA TRBV6-5 NA TGTGCCAGCAGGTACGGGTTGGGCATGAACACTGAAGCTTTCTTT CASRYGLGMNTEAFF
TRBJ2-2 TRBD1 TRBV5-1 NA TGCGCCAGCAGCTTTTCCGGGACAGCGAACACCGGGGAGCTGTTTTTT CASSFSGTANTGELFF
TRBJ2-1 NA TRBV28 NA TGTGCCAGTACTACGGGACACCGATACAATGAGCAGTTCTTC CASTTGHRYNEQFF
TRBJ2-1 NA TRBV19 NA TGTGCCAGTAGTTTTTTCCCCGGGGGAGGTTACAATGAGCAGTTCTTC CASSFFPGGGYNEQFF
TRBJ1-5 TRBD1 TRBV15 NA TGTGCCACCAGCAGCGGGACAGGGGGTAATCAGCCCCAGCATTTT CATSSGTGGNQPQHF
TRBJ2-3 NA TRBV2 NA TGTGCCAGCAGTGAAACCAGCGTCCCCCGGCCGGATACGCAGTATTTT CASSETSVPRPDTQYF
TRBJ1-2 NA TRBV6-4 once TGTGCCAGCAGTGACTCACCGGGGGGCAGTGGCTACACCTTC CASSDSPGGSGYTF
TRBJ2-1 NA TRBV5-1 NA TGCGCCAGCAACGGGGGTGGGAACTCCTACAATGAGCAGTTCTTC CASNGGGNSYNEQFF
TRBJ1-2 NA TRBV10-3 NA TGTGCCACCTCACGAGGGTTGGGACTGCTCCATACCCCCGGGGGCTACACCTTC CATSRGLGLLHTPGGYTF
TRBJ2-4 NA TRBV19 NA TGTGCCAGTAGTATTGGGCGATCTTCTGGGTTAGCCAAAAACATTCAGTACTTC CASSIGRSSGLAKNIQYF
TRBJ2-3 NA TRBV24-1 NA TGTGCCACCTCCCCTGACAGGACTGATACGCAGTATTTT CATSPDRTDTQYF
TRBJ1-5 NA TRBV19 NA TGTGCCAGTAGTATAGGGTCAGTAAGCAATCAGCCCCAGCATTTT CASSIGSVSNQPQHF
TRBJ2-7 NA TRBV28 NA TGTGCCAGCAGTGAGACAGTGCCCTACGAGCAGTACTTC CASSETVPYEQYF
TRBJ2-7 TRBD1 TRBV28 NA TGTGCCAGCAGTTTAAATGGACAGGGGGGGTACGAGCAGTACTTC CASSLNGQGGYEQYF
TRBJ1-4 NA TRBV5-1 NA TGCGCCAGCAGCTTGCTCTACAGGGATGAAAAACTGTTTTTT CASSLLYRDEKLFF
TRBJ1-1 NA TRBV19 NA TGTGCCAGTAGTATAGGACCGGGAATGAACACTGAAGCTTTCTTT CASSIGPGMNTEAFF
TRBJ1-1 TRBD1 TRBV3-1/TRBV3-2 few TGTGCCAGCACCGGGGGACAGGGGGCGCGGGTGAGGGGAGCTTTCTTT CASTGGQGARVRGAFF
TRBJ1-4 TRBD1 TRBV28 NA TGTGCCAGCAGTTCAGGGGGCGGGTCTGAAAAACTGTTTTTT CASSSGGGSEKLFF
TRBJ2-1 TRBD2 TRBV7-9 NA TGTGCCAGCAGACGGGTGGCGGGAGGTCACAATGAGCAGTTCTTC CASRRVAGGHNEQFF